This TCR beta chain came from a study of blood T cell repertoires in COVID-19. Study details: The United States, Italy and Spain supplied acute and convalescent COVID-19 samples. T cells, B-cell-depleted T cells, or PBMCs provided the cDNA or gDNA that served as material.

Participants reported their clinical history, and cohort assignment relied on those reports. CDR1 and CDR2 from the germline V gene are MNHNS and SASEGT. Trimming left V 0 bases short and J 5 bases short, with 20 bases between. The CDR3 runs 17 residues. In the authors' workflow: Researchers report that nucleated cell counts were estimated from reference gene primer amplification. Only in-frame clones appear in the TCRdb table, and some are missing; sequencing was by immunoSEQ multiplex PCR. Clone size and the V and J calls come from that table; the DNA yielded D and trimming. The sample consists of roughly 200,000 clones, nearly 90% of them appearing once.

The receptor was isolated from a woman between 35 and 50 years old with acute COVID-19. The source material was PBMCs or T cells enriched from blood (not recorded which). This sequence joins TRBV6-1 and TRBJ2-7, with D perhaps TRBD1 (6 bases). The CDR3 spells CASSEARLADRFHEQYF. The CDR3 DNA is TGTGCCAGCAGTGAAGCTAGGCTGGCAGACAGGTTCCACGAGCAGTACTTC.